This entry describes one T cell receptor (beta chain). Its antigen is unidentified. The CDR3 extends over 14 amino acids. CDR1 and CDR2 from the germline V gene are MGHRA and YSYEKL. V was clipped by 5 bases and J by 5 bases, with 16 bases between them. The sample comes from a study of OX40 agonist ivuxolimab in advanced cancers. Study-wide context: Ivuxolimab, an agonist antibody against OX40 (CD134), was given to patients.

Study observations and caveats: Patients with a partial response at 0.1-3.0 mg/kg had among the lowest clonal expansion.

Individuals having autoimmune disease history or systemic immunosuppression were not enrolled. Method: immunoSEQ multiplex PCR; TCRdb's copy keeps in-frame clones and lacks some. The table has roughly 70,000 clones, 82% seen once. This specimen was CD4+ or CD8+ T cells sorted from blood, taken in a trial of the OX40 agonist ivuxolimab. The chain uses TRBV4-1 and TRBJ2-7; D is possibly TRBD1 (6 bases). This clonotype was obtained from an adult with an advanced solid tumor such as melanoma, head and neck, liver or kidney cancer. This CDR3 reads CASSAGGRSDEQYF. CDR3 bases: TGCGCCAGCAGCGCTGGGGGCCGTTCCGACGAGCAGTACTTC.